A single sample is the source of the 6 T cell receptor beta chains below, sequenced in a study of chemoradiotherapy in HPV16-positive cancers. Some clones are missing from TCRdb's copy, which holds only in-frame ones; the method was immunoSEQ multiplex PCR. The sample lists about 68,000 clones, 88% occurring once. This material consisted of blood, taken from a patient who underwent chemoradiotherapy. The receptors stem from a human donor with HPV-associated anogenital cancer.

CDR3 DNA: TGTGCCAGCAGTTTAATGGGGGAGAACACTGAAGCTTTCTTT. Translating gives CASSLMGENTEAFF. The chain couples TRBV27 to TRBJ1-1; possible D gene TRBD1, 5 bases. Trimming removed 2 bases from V and 1 base from J, with 8 bases in between. CDR3 length equals 14 residues. The V gene's germline CDR1 is MNHEY and CDR2 SMNVEV (reference sequence).

Here the CDR3 DNA reads TGCGCCAGCAGCCAAGATAGGACAGGGTATGGCACAGATACGCAGTATTTT. This encodes CASSQDRTGYGTDTQYF. The gene calls are TRBV4-1 and TRBJ2-3; TRBD1 matches at 8 bases. Germline assignment: CDR1 MGHRA and CDR2 YSYEKL. The CDR3 is made up of 17 amino acids. The V segment lost 0 bases and the J segment 1 base; nucleotides outside the gene matches: 6.

The J gene is TRBJ2-7, the V gene TRBV6-1; 7 bases fit TRBD1. V lost 8 bases and J lost 4; bases outside the gene matches: 14. This CDR3 has 15 residues. CDR1 and CDR2 from the germline V gene are MNHNS and SASEGT. The CDR3 coding sequence is TGTGCCAGCCTAGGGGGCCCTCCACCAACTTACGAGCAGTACTTC. As protein: CASLGGPPPTYEQYF.

Points on this clone: A junction boundary mismatches the germline segment, possibly from a read error. V usage is TRBV7-3 and J usage is TRBJ2-2; possible D gene TRBD1, 6 bases. CDR1 is SGHTA and CDR2 is FQGTGA in the germline V gene. The CDR3 sequence is 16 residues long. The CDR3 DNA reads as TGTACCAGCAGCTTAAACAGGGTTGGGAACACCGGGGAGCTGTTTTTT. Amino acid sequence: CTSSLNRVGNTGELFF.

V gene TRBV6-1 combines with J gene TRBJ2-7, with TRBD2 matching 9 bases. Germline V gene data show CDR1 as MNHNS and CDR2 as SASEGT. The CDR3 totals 14 residues. V gave up 6 bases and J gave up 3 bases; unmatched junction bases: 6. CDR3 protein: CASRVSGGHYEQYF. The CDR3 region has the DNA TGTGCCAGCAGAGTTAGCGGGGGACACTACGAGCAGTACTTC.

This clone occurred a few times. The rearrangement uses TRBV4-1 and TRBJ1-1, with 7 bases that match TRBD1. The V gene end was trimmed by 2 bases and the J gene end by 3 bases; junction bases not matched to a gene: 0. The CDR3 is 13 amino acids. Germline CDR1 and CDR2: MGHRA and YSYEKL. The CDR3 nucleotides are TGCGCCAGCAGCCAACAGGGGGACACTGAAGCTTTCTTT. As protein: CASSQQGDTEAFF.